Below, 14 T cell receptor beta chains from the same sample are listed, as sequenced in a study of cytomegalovirus exposure and HLA in healthy donors (dated by TCRdb to about 2017). Preparation of the library involved the immunoSEQ multiplex PCR assay. A mixture of 60 forward primers for TCR Vbeta segments and 13 reverse primers for TCR Jbeta segments was used in the multiplex PCR. Here the immuneACCESS table is served through TCRdb, limited to in-frame sequences with V and J called. Missing clones are a known gap in these copies; in checked studies unresolved V genes cover under half, and the rest lacks a known reason. The sample has 150,000 to 160,000 clones on record, 65% to 75% of them singletons. The ten biggest clones cover 2.1% of the sample. Sequenced sample: PBMCs. The source of these receptors is a man aged 30 to 45 in good health and CMV-seronegative.

The rearrangement joins TRBV27 to TRBJ2-1; TRBD2 matches 8 bases. Germline V gene sequence: CDR1 MNHEY, CDR2 SMNVEV (reference sequence). Trimming at V came to 5 bases and at J to 1 base, leaving 16 bases not matched to a gene. The CDR3 covers 19 residues. CDR3 DNA: TGTGCCAGCAGTCCCCCCGGGGGTAGCGGGGCCAGTTCCTACAATGAGCAGTTCTTC. As protein: CASSPPGGSGASSYNEQFF.

This clone showed up just once. V is TRBV18 and J is TRBJ1-5; tentatively, D is TRBD1 (6 bases). The V and J ends lost 2 bases and 4 bases respectively, with 9 bases between them. Germline-derived CDR1 and CDR2 are KGHSH and LQKENI. CDR3 length: 14 residues. The CDR3 coding sequence is TGTGCCAGCTCACCATACGACAGGAATCAGCCCCAGCATTTT. Translating gives CASSPYDRNQPQHF.

This clone showed up just a few times. This sequence joins TRBV19 and TRBJ1-1; 8 nucleotides line up with TRBD1. The CDR3 totals 15 residues. J lost 6 bases, V lost 4 bases, and 10 bases had no gene match. Germline V gene data show CDR1 as LNHDA and CDR2 as SQIVND (reference sequence). DNA for the CDR3: TGTGCCAGTAGTAACGTCGGACAGGGTGACCCTGAAGCTTTCTTT. It codes for CASSNVGQGDPEAFF.

On this clone itself: A junction end diverges from the germline sequence, so it may reflect a read error. V usage is TRBV29-1 and J usage is TRBJ1-2, with a weak D call TRBD1 (6 bases). The CDR3 has 12 amino acids. The germline CDR1 and CDR2 sequences are SQVTM and ANQGSEA. The CDR3 nucleotides read TGCAGCGTCCGGGACACCTACTATGGCTACCCCTTC. Encoded protein: CSVRDTYYGYPF.

V is TRBV10-3 and J is TRBJ1-2; 7 nucleotides agree with TRBD1. There are 14 residues in the CDR3. The junction had 4 bases not matched to a gene; V was cut back by 2 bases and J by 4 bases. Per germline, CDR1 ENHRY and CDR2 SYGVKD. CDR3 coding DNA: TGTGCCATCAGTGAGCCAGGGACAGTCTATGGCTACACCTTC. Translating gives CAISEPGTVYGYTF.

The chain carries TRBV2 and TRBJ1-1; possible D gene TRBD1, 6 bases. Germline lookup yields CDR1 SNHLY and CDR2 FYNNEI. The V end was cut by 7 bases, the J end by 4 bases, with 16 bases between. This CDR3 has 14 residues. The CDR3 coding sequence is TGTGCCAGCATCCCCAGGGGCGACGCCACTGAAGCTTTCTTT. It codes for CASIPRGDATEAFF.

CDR3 nucleotides: TGTGCCAGCAGCTCGTCCGGGACTAGAAAAGAGACCCAGTACTTC. This translates into CASSSSGTRKETQYF. This chain links TRBV5-4 with TRBJ2-5, with 8 bases matching TRBD2. The germline gives CDR1 SGHNT, CDR2 YYREEE (reference sequence). The CDR3 runs 15 residues. V shed 3 bases, J shed 3 bases, and the junction held 7 bases outside the gene matches.

This chain connects TRBV18 to TRBJ1-6, with D unresolved. This CDR3 has 15 amino acids. V lost 6 bases, J lost 3 bases, and 12 bases lay in between. Germline V gene sequence: CDR1 KGHSH, CDR2 LQKENI. This CDR3 reads CASSRLSLYNSPLHF. CDR3 DNA: TGTGCCAGCTCCCGCTTGAGCCTCTATAATTCACCCCTCCACTTT.

This clone was picked up a small number of times. CDR3 nucleotide sequence: TGTGCCAGTAGTAGGGGCCGGGGGGCCCCTGGGGCCAACGTCCTGACTTTC. Protein sequence: CASSRGRGAPGANVLTF. This rearrangement joins TRBV19 to TRBJ2-6; D is perhaps TRBD2 (7 bases). The ends were cut back, 4 bases at V and 2 bases at J, with 15 bases in the middle. CDR1 and CDR2 from the germline V gene are LNHDA and SQIVND (reference sequence). This CDR3 spans 17 amino acids.

CDR3 amino acids: CASRPEGQLPNQPQHF. The CDR3 coding sequence is TGTGCCAGCAGACCCGAGGGACAGCTCCCCAATCAGCCCCAGCATTTT. The chain has TRBV7-2 and TRBJ1-5; 7 positions match TRBD1. Germline CDR1 is SGHTA and CDR2 is FQGNSA. This CDR3 spans 16 amino acids. The V segment lost 6 bases and the J segment 3 bases; nucleotides outside the gene matches: 11.

The genes are TRBV7-6 and TRBJ1-3; the D gene is possibly TRBD1 (6 bases). Trimming took off 5 bases at V and 0 bases at J, with 14 bases between the two ends. Germline assignment: CDR1 SGHVS and CDR2 FNYEAQ. The CDR3 is 16 amino acids. CDR3 nucleotides: TGTGCCAGCAGCGCCGAAACAGGGCACTCTGGAAACACCATATATTTT. Translation: CASSAETGHSGNTIYF.

The chain employs TRBV5-4 and TRBJ2-1; D gene unclear. This CDR3 region has 16 residues. Germline CDR1 reads SGHNT; CDR2 reads YYREEE (reference sequence). The V gene lost 3 bases and the J gene lost 2 bases, with 15 bases spanning the gap. CDR3 coding DNA: TGTGCCAGCAGCTCCGCGACATCTGTAACCTACAATGAGCAGTTCTTC. It translates to CASSSATSVTYNEQFF.

The chain carries TRBV4-2 and TRBJ2-3; TRBD1 is a possible D gene (6 bases). There are 18 residues in the CDR3. V lost 5 bases to trimming and J lost 3 bases, with 24 bases between them. CDR1 is LGHNA, CDR2 YNFKEQ, per germline. This CDR3 reads CASSETPPVGTKTDTQYF. CDR3 DNA: TGTGCCAGCAGCGAAACCCCTCCAGTTGGGACAAAGACAGATACGCAGTATTTT.

Of note for this clone: One end of the junction fails to match germline, which may point to a read error. In DNA, the CDR3 is TGTGCCAGCAGTGAACAGCAACAGGGGACTCCGGCCTTC. Translated: CASSEQQQGTPAF. The chain joins TRBV2 to TRBJ2-7, with D tentatively TRBD1 (7 bases). The length of the CDR3 is 13 residues. The germline V gene encodes CDR1 SNHLY and CDR2 FYNNEI.